This passage covers 8 T cell receptor beta chains from one sample sequenced in a study of Tregs in tolerant kidney transplant recipients. Profiling relied on immunoSEQ multiplex PCR, and the TCRdb table lists in-frame clones only, not all of them. The data contain 75,000 to 80,000 clones, around 90% of them singletons. Sequencing was performed on Tregs from blood, taken before the transplant. The receptors here all came from a human donor who received a combined kidney and bone marrow transplant.

V is TRBV27 and J is TRBJ2-3; 8 bases map to TRBD2. The CDR3 spans 15 residues. With V trimmed by 4 bases and J by 4 bases, 7 bases remained unmatched. Germline assignment: CDR1 MNHEY and CDR2 SMNVEV (reference sequence). The CDR3 sequence is CASSSGLAFPDTQYF. The DNA of the CDR3 is TGTGCCAGCAGTTCCGGACTAGCCTTTCCAGATACGCAGTATTTT.

The V and J genes are TRBV5-4 and TRBJ2-3, with D perhaps matching TRBD2 (6 bases). CDR3 length: 15 residues. The V gene lost 4 bases and the J gene lost 0 bases, with 12 bases spanning the gap. Germline V gene lookup returns CDR1 SGHNT and CDR2 YYREEE (reference sequence). CDR3 loop: CASSPGLTSTDTQYF. Here the CDR3 DNA reads TGTGCCAGCAGCCCGGGACTCACTAGCACAGATACGCAGTATTTT.

The chain joins TRBV10-3 to TRBJ2-3; 13 bases agree with TRBD2. CDR1 is ENHRY, CDR2 SYGVKD, per germline. V trimming: 11 bases; J trimming: 4 bases; junction bases outside the gene matches: 9. This CDR3 has 15 residues. This chain's CDR3 is CAVAGTSGTADTQYF. CDR3 coding DNA: TGTGCCGTAGCCGGGACTAGCGGGACCGCAGATACGCAGTATTTT.

The chain employs TRBV5-1 and TRBJ2-5, with D unclear. The last part of the DNA fits TRBJ2-7 better; the J call may be wrong. The CDR3 spans 17 residues. Germline lookup yields CDR1 SGHRS and CDR2 YFSETQ. The chain's CDR3 is CASSPLRSMSTSYEQYF. The CDR3 bases are TGCGCCAGCAGCCCTCTGAGGAGTATGTCGACGTCCTACGAGCAGTACTTC.

The V call is TRBV19, the J call TRBJ2-2; D is possibly TRBD1 (5 bases). Germline V lookup: CDR1 LNHDA, CDR2 SQIVND (reference sequence). Trimming stripped 7 bases from V and 2 bases from J, with 11 bases between. The CDR3 has 14 amino acids. The CDR3 DNA reads as TGTGCCAGTAAAGGGGCAGCCAACACCGGGGAGCTGTTTTTT. It is translated as CASKGAANTGELFF.

Comments on this clone: This sample includes further DNA sequences coding for the same CDR3. The chain couples TRBV2 to TRBJ1-5, with D possibly matching TRBD1 (5 bases). The CDR3 is 14 amino acids. Germline loops: CDR1 SNHLY, CDR2 FYNNEI. The ends were cut back, 2 bases at V and 2 bases at J, with 7 bases in the middle. The DNA of the CDR3 is TGTGCCAGCAGTGAATCGGGGCGCAATCAGCCCCAGCATTTT. Its protein is CASSESGRNQPQHF.

This clone occurred once. The J gene is TRBJ2-3, the V gene TRBV6-5; possible D gene TRBD1, 6 bases. Germline CDR1 reads MNHEY; CDR2 reads SVGAGI. The CDR3 runs 14 residues. The V end was cut by 8 bases, the J end by 3 bases, with 15 bases between. CDR3: CASGQGLGTDTQYF. CDR3 nucleotides: TGTGCCAGCGGGCAGGGGCTGGGGACAGATACGCAGTATTTT.

V usage is TRBV6-5 and J usage is TRBJ2-7; 7 nucleotides align to TRBD2. The CDR3 sequence is 14 residues long. Germline CDR1 MNHEY, CDR2 SVGAGI. Unmatched junction bases numbered 13, after V lost 7 bases and J lost 7 bases. For the CDR3, the DNA is TGTGCCAGCACCCCTAGCGGACCCCCTGGGGAGCAGTACTTC. This gives the protein CASTPSGPPGEQYF.